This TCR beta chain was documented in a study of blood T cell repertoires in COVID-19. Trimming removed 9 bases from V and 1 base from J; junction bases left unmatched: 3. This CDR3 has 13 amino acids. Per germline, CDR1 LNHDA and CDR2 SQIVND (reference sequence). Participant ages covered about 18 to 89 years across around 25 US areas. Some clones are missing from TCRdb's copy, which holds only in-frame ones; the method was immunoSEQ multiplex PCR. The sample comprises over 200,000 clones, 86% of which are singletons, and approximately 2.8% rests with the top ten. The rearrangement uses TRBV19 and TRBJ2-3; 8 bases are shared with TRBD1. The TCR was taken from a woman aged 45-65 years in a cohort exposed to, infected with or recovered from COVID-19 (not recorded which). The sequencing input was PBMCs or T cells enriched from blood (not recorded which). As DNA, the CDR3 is TGTGCCAGCCAACAGGGGGGCACAGATACGCAGTATTTT. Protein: CASQQGGTDTQYF. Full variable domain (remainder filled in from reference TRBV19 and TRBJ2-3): DGGITQSPKYLFRKEGQNVTLSCEQNLNHDAMYWYRQDPGQGLRLIYYSQIVNDFQKGDIAEGYSVSREKKESFPLTVTSAQKNPTAFYLCASQQGGTDTQYFGPGTRLTVL.